This T cell receptor (beta chain) was obtained from a study of graft-versus-host responses after intestinal transplantation. Study background: After anti-thymocyte globulin induction, recipients took tacrolimus and steroids for 2 to 3 years.

Only a few counts were recorded for this clone. Its specificity is unknown. The CDR3 extends over 12 amino acids. Between the trimmed V and J ends, which lost 3 bases and 4 bases, there was a span of 6 bases. The germline V gene has CDR1 KGHSH and CDR2 LQKENI. The assay was immunoSEQ multiplex PCR, and TCRdb's table has in-frame clones only and misses some. The sample contains over 100,000 clones, just over 90% of which appear only once. The TCR originated in a human donor who was the organ donor for an intestinal transplant. The chain recombines TRBV18 with TRBJ2-5; unclear D gene. This material consisted of unstimulated CD4+ T cells sorted from spleen or lymph node cells, taken before transplant. CDR3 sequence reads: CASSPNRETQYF. The CDR3 DNA reads as TGTGCCAGCTCACCGAATCGAGAGACCCAGTACTTC.